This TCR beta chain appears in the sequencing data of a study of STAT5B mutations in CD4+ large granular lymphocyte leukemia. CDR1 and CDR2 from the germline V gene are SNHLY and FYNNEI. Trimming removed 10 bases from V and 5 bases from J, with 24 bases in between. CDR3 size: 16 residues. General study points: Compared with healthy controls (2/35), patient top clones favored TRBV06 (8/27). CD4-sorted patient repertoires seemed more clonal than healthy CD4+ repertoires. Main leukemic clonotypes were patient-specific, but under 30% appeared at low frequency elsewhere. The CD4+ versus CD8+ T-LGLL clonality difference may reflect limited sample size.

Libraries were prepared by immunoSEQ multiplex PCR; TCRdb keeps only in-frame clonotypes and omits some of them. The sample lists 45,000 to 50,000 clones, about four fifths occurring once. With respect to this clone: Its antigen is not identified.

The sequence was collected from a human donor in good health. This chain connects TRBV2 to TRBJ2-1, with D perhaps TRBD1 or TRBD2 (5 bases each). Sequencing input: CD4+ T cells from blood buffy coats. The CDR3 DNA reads TGTGCCACCGGGGCTGCGGGCCTCATAGCCCACAATGAGCAGTTCTTC. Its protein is CATGAAGLIAHNEQFF.